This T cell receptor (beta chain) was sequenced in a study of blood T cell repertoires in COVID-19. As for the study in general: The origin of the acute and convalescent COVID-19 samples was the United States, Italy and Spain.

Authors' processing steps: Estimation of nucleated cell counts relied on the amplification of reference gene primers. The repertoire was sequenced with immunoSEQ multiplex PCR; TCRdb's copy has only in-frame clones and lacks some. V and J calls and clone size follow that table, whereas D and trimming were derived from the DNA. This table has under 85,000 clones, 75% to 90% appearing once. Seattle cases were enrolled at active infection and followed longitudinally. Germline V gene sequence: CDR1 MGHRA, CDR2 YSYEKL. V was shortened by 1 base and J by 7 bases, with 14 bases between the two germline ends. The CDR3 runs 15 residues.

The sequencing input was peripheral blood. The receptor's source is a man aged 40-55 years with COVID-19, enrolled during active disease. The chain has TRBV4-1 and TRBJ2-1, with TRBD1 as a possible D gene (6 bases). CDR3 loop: CASSQATGSRNEQFF. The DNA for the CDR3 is TGCGCCAGCAGCCAAGCAACAGGGTCACGGAATGAGCAGTTCTTC.